The T cell receptor beta chain described here comes from a study of cytomegalovirus exposure and HLA in healthy donors. Per germline, CDR1 MNHNS and CDR2 SASEGT. The CDR3 covers 15 residues. The V gene end was trimmed by 7 bases and the J gene end by 3 bases; junction bases not matched to a gene: 11. Regarding this clone: The target antigen is unknown.

Researchers ran the PCR with 60 Vbeta and 13 Jbeta primers. Measured with immunoSEQ multiplex PCR; TCRdb has only the in-frame clones, and not every one. The table lists about 130,000 clones, about 80% of them singletons. General study points: Some TCR beta chains (roughly 150 of them) were listed as cytomegalovirus-associated. Some public TCRs appeared in many individuals, while most sequences were rare.

The receptor comes from a boy aged 2 to 10 in good health and CMV-seronegative. The J gene is TRBJ2-7, the V gene TRBV6-1; 8 bases line up with TRBD1. The sample was PBMCs. The CDR3 DNA follows: TGTGCCAGCAAACTGACAGGGGCCCCTTTCTACGAGCAGTACGTC. Amino acids: CASKLTGAPFYEQYV.